This passage covers 21 T cell receptor beta chains from one sample sequenced in a study of blood T cell repertoires in COVID-19 (dated by TCRdb to 2020 to 2021). The library was produced with the immunoSEQ multiplex PCR assay. TCRdb carries this immuneACCESS record with in-frame sequences only. Its versions omit some clonotypes, under half of them owing to an unresolved V gene in the studies checked, with the rest unexplained. For this sample the table gives around 300,000 clones, of which approximately 88% were detected only once. The ten largest clones take up less than 5.5% of the sample. The sequencing sample was made of PBMCs or T cells enriched from blood (not recorded which). All receptors derive from a man aged 30 to 39 who had recovered from COVID-19.

The J gene is TRBJ1-2, the V gene TRBV14; possibly TRBD1 for D (5 bases). This CDR3 region has 13 residues. The V and J ends lost 4 bases and 6 bases respectively, with 12 bases between them. Germline V gives CDR1 SGHDN, CDR2 FVKESK. The CDR3 sequence: CASSPRTNDGYTF. CDR3 bases: TGTGCCAGCAGCCCAAGGACAAACGATGGCTACACCTTC. Supplemented by reference TRBV14 and TRBJ1-2, the full variable domain reads EAGVTQFPSHSVIEKGQTVTLRCDPISGHDNLYWYRRVMGKEIKFLLHFVKESKQDESGMPNNRFLAERTGGTYSTLKVQPAELEDSGVYFCASSPRTNDGYTFGSGTRLTVV.

This rearrangement joins TRBV7-2 to TRBJ2-1, with TRBD2 matching over 10 bases. CDR1 is SGHTA and CDR2 is FQGNSA in the germline V gene. The junction had 5 bases not matched to a gene; V was cut back by 1 base and J by 8 bases. The CDR3 is made up of 15 amino acids. DNA of the CDR3: TGTGCCAGCAGCTTAGTTCCAGCGGGGGGGTATGAGCAGTTCTTC. This translates into CASSLVPAGGYEQFF.

The rearrangement uses TRBV28 and TRBJ1-3, with TRBD1 identical over 7 bases. Germline assignment: CDR1 MDHEN and CDR2 SYDVKM. Trimming took 5 bases from V and 7 from J; bases not matched to a gene: 5. The CDR3 is 13 residues long. The CDR3 nucleotides read TGTGCCAGCAGTACCCCGACAGGGAACACCATATATTTT. This codes for CASSTPTGNTIYF.

The rearrangement joins TRBV5-4 to TRBJ1-2; D possibly corresponds to TRBD1 (5 bases). CDR3 length equals 15 residues. V was clipped by 4 bases and J by 8 bases, with 21 bases between them. Germline values: CDR1 SGHNT, CDR2 YYREEE (reference sequence). Here the CDR3 DNA reads TGTGCCAGCAGCCCCCAGGGACTGGAAAGACCAGGCTACACCTTC. Translation: CASSPQGLERPGYTF. Full variable domain (missing parts from reference TRBV5-4 and TRBJ1-2): ETGVTQSPTHLIKTRGQQVTLRCSSQSGHNTVSWYQQALGQGPQFIFQYYREEENGRGNFPPRFSGLQFPNYSSELNVNALELDDSALYLCASSPQGLERPGYTFGSGTRLTVV.

This clone has just one count. V and J are TRBV28 and TRBJ1-5; D perhaps matches TRBD1 (6 bases). The CDR3 length is 17 residues. CDR1 is MDHEN, CDR2 SYDVKM, per germline. Between the trimmed V and J ends, which lost 6 bases and 0 bases, there was a span of 18 bases. CDR3 bases: TGTGCCAGCAGCTCACCCGGGACACAATATAGCAATCAGCCCCAGCATTTT. It specifies CASSSPGTQYSNQPQHF.

The gene calls are TRBV27 and TRBJ1-5; TRBD1 might be the D (6 bases). Trimming stripped 2 bases from V and 2 bases from J, with 25 bases between. This CDR3 region has 20 residues. Germline V gene sequence: CDR1 MNHEY, CDR2 SMNVEV (reference sequence). DNA of the CDR3: TGTGCCAGCAGTTTAAGGGGGTCATCGTGGGACCTTCGTCGCAATCAGCCCCAGCATTTT. Protein sequence: CASSLRGSSWDLRRNQPQHF.

The chain recombines TRBV7-9 with TRBJ1-1; perhaps TRBD1 as D (5 bases). This CDR3 is 14 amino acids long. V gave up 5 bases and J gave up 1 base, with 11 bases separating them. The germline CDR1 and CDR2 sequences are SEHNR and FQNEAQ (reference sequence). The CDR3 loop is CASSIRDSNTEAFF. CDR3 DNA: TGTGCCAGCAGCATCCGGGACTCGAACACTGAAGCTTTCTTT.

The chain combines TRBV5-4 with TRBJ2-5; 7 nucleotides agree with TRBD2. The germline V gene has CDR1 SGHNT and CDR2 YYREEE (reference sequence). The CDR3 consists of 14 residues. J lost 1 base, V lost 6 bases, and 6 bases had no gene match. CDR3: CASKGGNVQETQYF. In nucleotides, the CDR3 is TGTGCCAGCAAGGGAGGGAATGTCCAAGAGACCCAGTACTTC.

The CDR3 DNA reads TGTGCCAGCAGTTTATCAGGACAGGGGTATAGCTACACCTTC. It yields the protein CASSLSGQGYSYTF. The chain uses TRBV28 and TRBJ1-2; the match to TRBD1 covers 9 bases. There are 14 residues in the CDR3. V lost 1 base to trimming and J lost 9 bases; unmatched junction nucleotides: 6. In germline, CDR1 is MDHEN, CDR2 SYDVKM.

A single count supports this clone. V and J are TRBV24-1 and TRBJ2-5, with 10 bases matching TRBD1. The CDR3 sequence is 16 residues long. Germline V CDR1 and CDR2: KGHDR, SFDVKD. V dropped 2 bases and J dropped 4; count of bases not matched to a gene: 6. The CDR3 DNA reads as TGTGCCACCAGTGATTGGGGGACAGGGGCGAGAGAGACCCAGTACTTC. This gives the protein CATSDWGTGARETQYF.

V is TRBV11-2 and J is TRBJ1-2, with 11 bases identical to TRBD1. The CDR3 runs to 14 residues. Germline V gene data show CDR1 as SGHAT and CDR2 as FQNNGV. Germline trimming cut 5 bases from V and 3 bases from J; bases unmatched to any gene: 2. The CDR3 sequence: CASSPGQGDYGYTF. In nucleotides, the CDR3 is TGTGCCAGCAGCCCGGGACAGGGGGACTATGGCTACACCTTC.

The rearrangement uses TRBV6-6 and TRBJ1-1; 7 bases are a match to TRBD1. In germline, CDR1 is MNHNY, CDR2 SVGAGI (reference sequence). V lost 5 bases to trimming and J lost 4 bases; unmatched junction nucleotides: 7. This CDR3 is 14 amino acids long. In nucleotides, the CDR3 is TGTGCCAGCAGTGCGATGACAGGGAGCACTGAAGCTTTCTTT. It yields the protein CASSAMTGSTEAFF.

CDR3 DNA sequence: TGTGCCAGCAGTCGACGGCCTTCGGGACAGGGGCAGAACGAGCAGTACTTC. Amino acid sequence: CASSRRPSGQGQNEQYF. V and J are TRBV6-6 and TRBJ2-7; 10 bases align to TRBD1. CDR3 length equals 17 residues. CDR1 and CDR2 (germline): MNHNY, SVGAGI (reference sequence). V trimming: 5 bases; J trimming: 5 bases; junction bases outside the gene matches: 15.

This sequence joins TRBV29-1 and TRBJ2-3, with 9 bases matching TRBD2. Looked up from germline, CDR1 is SQVTM and CDR2 is ANQGSEA. This CDR3 spans 13 amino acids. The V and J ends lost 5 bases and 5 bases, in that order; junction bases with no gene match: 5. CDR3: CSVRVSGGDTQYF. The DNA for the CDR3 is TGCAGCGTTCGGGTTAGCGGGGGAGATACGCAGTATTTT.

The chain combines TRBV9 with TRBJ1-2, with D uncertain. Per the germline V gene, CDR1 is SGDLS and CDR2 is YYNGEE. V was shortened by 1 base and J by 2 bases, with 9 bases between the two germline ends. This CDR3 has 14 residues. The CDR3 DNA reads as TGTGCCAGCAGCGTAACCCCAGCGAACTATGGCTACACCTTC. This sequence encodes CASSVTPANYGYTF.

J is TRBJ1-2 and V is TRBV18, with unresolved D. The CDR3 is made up of 14 amino acids. Trimming left V 3 bases short and J 2 bases short, with 10 bases between. CDR1 is KGHSH, CDR2 LQKENI, per germline. CDR3 sequence (DNA): TGTGCCAGCTCACCTCAGGCGTTGAACTATGGCTACACCTTC. Translation gives CASSPQALNYGYTF.

The gene calls are TRBV20-1 and TRBJ1-5, with TRBD1 identical over 7 bases. Germline V gene data show CDR1 as DFQATT and CDR2 as SNEGSKA (reference sequence). The V segment lost 3 bases and the J segment 2 bases; nucleotides outside the gene matches: 7. This CDR3 has 15 amino acids. The CDR3 is CSASGTESRNQPQHF. For the CDR3, the DNA is TGCAGTGCTAGTGGGACAGAGTCTCGCAATCAGCCCCAGCATTTT.

The rearrangement joins TRBV4-1 to TRBJ1-1, with D possibly being TRBD1 (6 bases). From germline, CDR1 is MGHRA and CDR2 YSYEKL. There are 14 residues in the CDR3. The V end was cut by 2 bases, the J end by 7 bases, with 14 bases between. Here the CDR3 DNA reads TGCGCCAGCAGCCAATCCGGACAGCACTATGAAGCTTTCTTT. It encodes CASSQSGQHYEAFF.

The chain joins TRBV2 to TRBJ2-7, with a tentative D call TRBD1 (6 bases). The CDR3 is 16 residues long. Germline-derived CDR1 and CDR2 are SNHLY and FYNNEI. The ends were cut back, 7 bases at V and 0 bases at J, with 19 bases in the middle. The CDR3 DNA sequence: TGTGCCAGCATCGAGCAGGGGCCAAGGGACTCCTACGAGCAGTACTTC. Translated, it gives CASIEQGPRDSYEQYF.

V usage is TRBV7-2 and J usage is TRBJ2-1; D may be TRBD2 (5 bases). V was clipped by 1 base and J by 2 bases, with 18 bases between them. The CDR3 extends over 18 amino acids. Germline values: CDR1 SGHTA, CDR2 FQGNSA. The CDR3 nucleotides read TGTGCCAGCAGCTTAGTCGCTAGCATATCAACTGCCTACAATGAGCAGTTCTTC. Residues: CASSLVASISTAYNEQFF.

The chain recombines TRBV19 with TRBJ1-3, with D perhaps matching TRBD1 (5 bases). Trimming removed 3 bases at V and 4 bases at J, with 7 bases between. The CDR3 consists of 13 residues. The germline V gene encodes CDR1 LNHDA and CDR2 SQIVND (reference sequence). The CDR3 protein is CASSIDRGNTIYF. The CDR3 nucleotides are TGTGCCAGTAGTATCGACAGAGGAAACACCATATATTTT.